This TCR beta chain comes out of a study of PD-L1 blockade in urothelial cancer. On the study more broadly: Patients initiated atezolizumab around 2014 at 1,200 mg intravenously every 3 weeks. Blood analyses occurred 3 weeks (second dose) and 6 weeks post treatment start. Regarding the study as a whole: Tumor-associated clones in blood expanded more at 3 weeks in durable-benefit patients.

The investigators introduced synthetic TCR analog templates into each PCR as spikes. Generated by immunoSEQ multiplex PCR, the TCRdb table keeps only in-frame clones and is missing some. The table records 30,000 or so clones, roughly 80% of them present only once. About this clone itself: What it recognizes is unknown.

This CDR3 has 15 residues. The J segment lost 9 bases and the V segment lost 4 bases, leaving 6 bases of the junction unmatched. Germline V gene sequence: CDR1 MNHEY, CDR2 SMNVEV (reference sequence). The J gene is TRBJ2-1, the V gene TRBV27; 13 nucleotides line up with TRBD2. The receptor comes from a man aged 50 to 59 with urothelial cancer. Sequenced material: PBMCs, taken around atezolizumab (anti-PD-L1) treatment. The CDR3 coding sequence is TGTGCCAGCAGTTCATCGGGACTAGCGGGACGTGAGCAGTTCTTC. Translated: CASSSSGLAGREQFF.